This T cell receptor beta chain was observed in a study of cytomegalovirus exposure and HLA in healthy donors. Some clones are missing from TCRdb's copy, which holds only in-frame ones; the method was immunoSEQ multiplex PCR. The sample carries tens of thousands of clones, over 85% recorded once. Comment on this clone: Its antigen remains unidentified.

The study drew the donors from its approximately 120-subject validation cohort, separate from the roughly 700-subject first cohort. Germline values: CDR1 SGDLS, CDR2 YYNGEE. V shed 1 base and J shed 6 bases, with 17 bases lying between them. The CDR3 length is 15 residues. Overall study results and limits: For cytomegalovirus status, the classifier reportedly gave diagnoses with high specificity and sensitivity. Rarity held for most TCR sequences, but there were some public TCRs that occurred in many donors. Among TCR beta chains, those listed as cytomegalovirus-associated numbered around 160.

Sequencing was carried out using PBMCs. V usage is TRBV9 and J usage is TRBJ2-7; weak D call: TRBD2 (5 bases). The sequence derives from a woman aged 18-29 years in good health and CMV-seropositive. The CDR3 reads CASSVNGLKEAEQYF. The CDR3 DNA is TGTGCCAGCAGCGTAAATGGACTCAAGGAGGCCGAGCAGTACTTC.